This T cell receptor beta chain stems from a study of radiation and T cells in renal cell carcinoma. This sample's time point: baseline pretreatment blood. Indicated treatment: 15 Gy SBRT to primary tumor, nephrectomy 4 weeks later. The CDR3 loop spans 14 amino acids. The data were produced by immunoSEQ multiplex PCR, yet TCRdb's version contains in-frame clones alone and is incomplete. Of about 88,000 clones listed, 80% to 90% were seen once; the top ten hold about 7.9%. The input for sequencing was blood, taken from a patient whose treatment included radiotherapy and nephrectomy. The clonotype comes from a man aged 45-60 years with renal cell carcinoma. This chain connects TRBV12-2 to TRBJ1-1. TRBV12-2 is designated a pseudogene. DNA for the CDR3: TGTGCAAGTCGCGAGGAGGCGGGGAACACTGAAGCTTTCTTT. Its translation is CASREEAGNTEAFF.